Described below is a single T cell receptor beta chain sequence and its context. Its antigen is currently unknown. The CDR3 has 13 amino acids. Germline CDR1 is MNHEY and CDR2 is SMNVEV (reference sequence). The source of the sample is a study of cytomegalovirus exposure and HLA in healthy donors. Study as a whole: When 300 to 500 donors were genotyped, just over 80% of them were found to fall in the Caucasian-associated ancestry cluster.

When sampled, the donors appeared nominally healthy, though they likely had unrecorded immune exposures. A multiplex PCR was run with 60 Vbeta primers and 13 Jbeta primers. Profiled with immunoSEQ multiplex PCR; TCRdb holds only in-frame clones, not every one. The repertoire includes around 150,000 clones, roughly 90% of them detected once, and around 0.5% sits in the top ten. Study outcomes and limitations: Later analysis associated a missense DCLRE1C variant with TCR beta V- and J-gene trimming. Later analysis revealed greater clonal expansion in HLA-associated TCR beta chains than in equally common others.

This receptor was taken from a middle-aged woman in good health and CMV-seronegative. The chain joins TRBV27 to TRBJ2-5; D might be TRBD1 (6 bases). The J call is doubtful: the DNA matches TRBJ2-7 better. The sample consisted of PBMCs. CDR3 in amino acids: CASSSQGRHEQYF. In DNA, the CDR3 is TGTGCCAGCAGTTCTCAGGGGCGCCACGAGCAGTACTTC.